This TCR beta chain was observed in a study of T cells after yellow fever vaccination. In the study overall: Low-cell-number fractions underwent preparation using SMART-Seq v4 Ultra Low Input. General study findings and limits: Overlap between CD4 and CD8 compartments was detected for a small share of clonotypes. Booster samples showed a return of most primary-vaccination clones (roughly 96% CD4, approximately 88% CD8).

Germline V gene sequence: CDR1 MGHDK, CDR2 SYGVNS. J was trimmed by 2 bases and V by 5 bases; bases with no gene match: 3. The CDR3 sequence is 15 residues long. MiXCR, run by TCRdb on the 5' RACE reads, gives a single entry per CDR3 protein. The sample yields a few hundred thousand distinct CDR3 sequences, 3% to 4% seen once. In its sample, this clonotype was seen a few times. Its antigen is unidentified. The sequenced sample was CD4+ T cells sorted from PBMCs, obtained 10 days after the yellow fever booster vaccination. The receptor was isolated from a man between 18 and 29 years old who received the YFV17D yellow fever vaccine. V gene TRBV25-1 combines with J gene TRBJ1-6, with 7 bases fitting TRBD1. This CDR3 reads CASSIQGAYNSPLHF. The CDR3 DNA is TGTGCCAGCAGTATCCAGGGGGCCTATAATTCACCCCTCCACTTT.